The 10 T cell receptor beta chains given below trace back to one sample, sequenced in a study of blood T cell repertoires in COVID-19. Some clones are missing from TCRdb's copy, which holds only in-frame ones; the method was immunoSEQ multiplex PCR. This table has 290,000 or so clones, 80% to 85% appearing once. Sequencing was carried out using PBMCs or T cells enriched from blood (not recorded which). These receptor sequences come from a man in his forties who had been exposed to COVID-19.

To note about this clone: Other DNA variants within this sample encode the same CDR3. The chain has TRBV4-1 and TRBJ1-5; 7 bases fit TRBD1. V lost 1 base, J lost 7 bases, and 4 bases stayed unmatched. CDR1 MGHRA and CDR2 YSYEKL come from the germline V gene. The CDR3 has 14 amino acids. In nucleotides, the CDR3 is TGCGCCAGCAGCCAAGGACAGGGTGACCAGCCCCAGCATTTT. Its protein is CASSQGQGDQPQHF.

This clone was detected ten times or more. V is TRBV24-1 and J is TRBJ1-1; D gene ambiguous. This CDR3 has 15 amino acids. Trimming cost V 3 bases and J 2 bases, with 12 bases left between them. Germline V gene sequence: CDR1 KGHDR, CDR2 SFDVKD. Here the CDR3 reads CATSDPGGGNTEAFF. The CDR3 bases are TGTGCCACCAGTGATCCAGGAGGAGGCAACACTGAAGCTTTCTTT.

This chain links TRBV6-6 with TRBJ1-1; a possible D gene is TRBD1 (6 bases). The CDR3 has 15 amino acids. Germline CDR1 is MNHNY and CDR2 is SVGAGI (reference sequence). The germline V and J ends were trimmed by 0 bases and 10 bases, with 18 bases remaining between them. The CDR3 DNA reads TGTGCCAGCAGTTACTCGATTGAGGACAGCGGTGGAGCTTTCTTT. Amino acid sequence: CASSYSIEDSGGAFF.

This clone occurred a few times. This chain connects TRBV2 to TRBJ1-2; a possible D gene is TRBD1 (5 bases). CDR3 length: 13 residues. Trimming stripped 8 bases from V and 4 bases from J, with 14 bases between. Germline-derived CDR1 and CDR2 are SNHLY and FYNNEI. CDR3 in DNA: TGTGCCAGCGGAGACAGAGCACCCTATGGCTACACCTTC. This translates into CASGDRAPYGYTF.

J is TRBJ1-3 and V is TRBV10-3, with unresolved D. Per the germline V gene, CDR1 is ENHRY and CDR2 is SYGVKD. This CDR3 contains 14 residues. Between the trimmed V and J ends, which lost 0 bases and 4 bases, there was a span of 7 bases. CDR3 nucleotide sequence: TGTGCCATCAGTGAGTCCCGCGAGGGAAACACCATATATTTT. Protein product: CAISESREGNTIYF.

The chain employs TRBV24-1 and TRBJ1-2; perhaps TRBD1 as D (5 bases). V lost 6 bases and J lost 0, with 10 bases in between. CDR3 length: 14 amino acids. Per germline, CDR1 KGHDR and CDR2 SFDVKD. The DNA of the CDR3 is TGTGCCACCAGTTCAGGGATAGCTAACTATGGCTACACCTTC. Residues: CATSSGIANYGYTF.

The chain couples TRBV5-1 to TRBJ1-1; D is undetermined. Germline lookup yields CDR1 SGHRS and CDR2 YFSETQ. CDR3 length equals 14 residues. Trimming stripped 0 bases from V and 4 bases from J, with 10 bases between. In DNA form, the CDR3 reads TGCGCCAGCAGCTTGGCCCAGGCCTCCACTGAAGCTTTCTTT. It yields the protein CASSLAQASTEAFF.

This sequence joins TRBV14 and TRBJ2-7; D is possibly TRBD2 (5 bases). The CDR3 runs 15 residues. V lost 2 bases to trimming and J lost 3 bases, with 14 bases between them. The germline V gene has CDR1 SGHDN and CDR2 FVKESK. The CDR3 DNA follows: TGTGCCAGCAGCCAACCGGGGTCTCCCAACTACGAGCAGTACTTC. Amino acids: CASSQPGSPNYEQYF.

The chain carries TRBV7-6 and TRBJ2-7, with D possibly TRBD1 on 6 matching bases. V shed 11 bases and J shed 3 bases, with 17 bases lying between them. Germline values: CDR1 SGHVS, CDR2 FNYEAQ. The CDR3 extends over 13 amino acids. CDR3 sequence (DNA): TGTGCCCGGGTCCCTGGGGGCCTCTACGAGCAGTACTTC. This codes for CARVPGGLYEQYF.

This CDR3 reads CASTLGLAGPNEQFF. Here the CDR3 DNA reads TGCGCCAGCACCTTGGGACTAGCGGGGCCCAATGAGCAGTTCTTC. This rearrangement joins TRBV10-2 to TRBJ2-1; 13 bases are a match to TRBD2. J was trimmed by 6 bases and V by 7 bases; bases with no gene match: 6. The CDR3 has 15 amino acids. CDR1 and CDR2 from the germline V gene are WSHSY and SAAADI.